Below are 6 T cell receptor beta chains sequenced from a single sample in a study of T cells in Graves' hyperthyroidism and ophthalmopathy. TCR beta CDR3 regions were amplified from RNA transcripts. HTBI primers were employed in a first-round RT-PCR of the TCR CDR3. TCRdb reprocessed the multiplex PCR reads via MiXCR and lists one record per CDR3 protein. The table records over 250,000 distinct CDR3 sequences, roughly 13% of them present only once. Material: blood. The receptor set was obtained from a woman in her thirties or forties with Graves' ophthalmopathy.

This clonotype has ten or more counts. The V and J genes are TRBV27 and TRBJ2-6; D may be TRBD1 (6 bases). Trimming pared 4 bases from V and 2 bases from J, leaving 18 bases between. The germline gives CDR1 MNHEY, CDR2 SMNVEV (reference sequence). This CDR3 spans 18 amino acids. The CDR3 spells CASSYVRGRGTGANVLTF. The CDR3 region has the DNA TGTGCCAGCAGTTACGTTCGCGGCAGGGGAACTGGGGCCAACGTCCTGACTTTC.

There are a few counts of this clonotype. The chain links TRBV5-1 to TRBJ1-1; D is ambiguous. The CDR3 is made up of 14 amino acids. Per germline, CDR1 SGHRS and CDR2 YFSETQ. V was trimmed by 2 bases and J by 2 bases, leaving 10 bases between them. CDR3 in DNA: TGCGCCAGCAGCTTAGGAGAGATAAACACTGAAGCTTTCTTT. Amino acids: CASSLGEINTEAFF. The full variable domain, rest sourced from reference TRBV5-1 and TRBJ1-1, is KAGVTQTPRYLIKTRGQQVTLSCSPISGHRSVSWYQQTPGQGLQFLFEYFSETQRNKGNFPGRFSGRQFSNSRSEMNVSTLELGDSALYLCASSLGEINTEAFFGQGTRLTVV.

In this sample, this clonotype turned up once. The gene calls are TRBV2 and TRBJ2-7, with TRBD1 identical over 10 bases. This CDR3 has 14 residues. Germline lookup yields CDR1 SNHLY and CDR2 FYNNEI. The V gene end was trimmed by 3 bases and the J gene end by 6 bases; junction bases not matched to a gene: 5. The CDR3 nucleotides read TGTGCCAGCAGTGACGGGACAGGGGATCGCGAGCAGTACTTC. Its protein is CASSDGTGDREQYF. Full variable domain (rest looked up from reference TRBV2 and TRBJ2-7): EPEVTQTPSHQVTQMGQEVILRCVPISNHLYFYWYRQILGQKVEFLVSFYNNEISEKSEIFDDQFSVERPDGSNFTLKIRSTKLEDSAMYFCASSDGTGDREQYFGPGTRLTVT.

This clonotype was seen many times. The J gene is TRBJ1-4, the V gene TRBV28, with D unclear. Per germline, CDR1 MDHEN and CDR2 SYDVKM. Between the trimmed V and J ends, which lost 4 bases and 4 bases, there was a span of 4 bases. The CDR3 length is 12 residues. The chain's CDR3 is CASSWGNEKLFF. CDR3 nucleotides: TGTGCCAGCAGTTGGGGTAATGAAAAACTGTTTTTT.

This chain joins TRBV27 and TRBJ2-3; TRBD1 might be the D (6 bases). V was shortened by 8 bases and J by 3 bases, with 21 bases between the two germline ends. The V gene's germline CDR1 is MNHEY and CDR2 SMNVEV (reference sequence). The CDR3 consists of 16 residues. The CDR3 DNA is TGTGCCAGCCCTACCGCCCGGGGCAGGGGAACAGATACGCAGTATTTT. It is translated as CASPTARGRGTDTQYF.

This clonotype was counted at least ten times. The chain has TRBV28 and TRBJ1-1, with TRBD1 as a possible D gene (5 bases). The CDR3 consists of 14 residues. Trimming cost V 11 bases and J 3 bases, with 19 bases left between them. Germline V CDR1 and CDR2: MDHEN, SYDVKM. This chain's CDR3 is CAVRPAGAYTEAFF. DNA for the CDR3: TGTGCCGTCCGACCTGCTGGGGCGTACACTGAAGCTTTCTTT. Full variable domain (rest looked up from reference TRBV28 and TRBJ1-1): DVKVTQSSRYLVKRTGEKVFLECVQDMDHENMFWYRQDPGLGLRLIYFSYDVKMKEKGDIPEGYSVSREKKERFSLILESASTNQTSMYLCAVRPAGAYTEAFFGQGTRLTVV.